Here is one T cell receptor (beta chain) with its context. The antigen remains undetermined. This specimen comes from a study of beta chain features in type 1 diabetes. Turning to the study itself: Patients and healthy donors were similar in age, gender and cell yields.

Regarding the study as a whole: More deletions and fewer insertions at VDJ junctions were found in patients with type 1 diabetes. PCR could preferentially amplify shorter templates, alike in patients and controls. When Type 1 diabetes patients were examined, their TCRB CDR3s proved moderately but significantly shorter in all four CD4+ subsets.

This CDR3 is built from 14 residues. Trimming stripped 6 bases from V and 0 bases from J, with 14 bases between. Germline V gene data show CDR1 as GTSNPN and CDR2 as SVGIG (reference sequence). The whole isolated RNA underwent reverse transcription, so sequencing captured expressed TCRB transcripts. Sequencing used immunoSEQ multiplex PCR; TCRdb keeps in-frame clones, though not all of them. The profile shows approximately 160,000 clones, around a tenth of them singletons. The gene calls are TRBV30 and TRBJ1-2; TRBD1 is a possible D gene (5 bases). Sequenced input: central memory CD4+ T cells from blood. This clonotype originated in a man aged 25-40 years with type 1 diabetes. This CDR3 is CACWTGGANYGYTF. The CDR3 coding sequence is TGTGCCTGCTGGACGGGGGGGGCTAACTATGGCTACACCTTC.